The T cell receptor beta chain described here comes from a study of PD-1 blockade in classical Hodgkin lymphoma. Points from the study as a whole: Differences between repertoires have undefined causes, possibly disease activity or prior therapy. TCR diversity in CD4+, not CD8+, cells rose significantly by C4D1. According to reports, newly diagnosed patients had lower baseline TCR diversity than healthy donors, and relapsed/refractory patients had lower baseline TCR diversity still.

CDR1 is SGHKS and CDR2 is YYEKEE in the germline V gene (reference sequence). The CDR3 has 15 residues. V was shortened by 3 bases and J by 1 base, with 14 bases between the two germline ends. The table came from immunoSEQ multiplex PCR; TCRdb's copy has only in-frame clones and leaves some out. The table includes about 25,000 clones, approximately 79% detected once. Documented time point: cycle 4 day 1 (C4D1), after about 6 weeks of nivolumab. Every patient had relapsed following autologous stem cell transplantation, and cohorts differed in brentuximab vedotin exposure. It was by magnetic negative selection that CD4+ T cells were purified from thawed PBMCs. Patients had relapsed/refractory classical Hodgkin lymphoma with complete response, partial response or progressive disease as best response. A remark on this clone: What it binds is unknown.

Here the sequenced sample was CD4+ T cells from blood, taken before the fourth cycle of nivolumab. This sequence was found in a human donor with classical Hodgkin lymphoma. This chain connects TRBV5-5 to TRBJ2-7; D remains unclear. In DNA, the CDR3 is TGTGCCAGCAGCTGGCAGTCGACATCGTCCTACGAGCAGTACTTC. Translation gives CASSWQSTSSYEQYF.